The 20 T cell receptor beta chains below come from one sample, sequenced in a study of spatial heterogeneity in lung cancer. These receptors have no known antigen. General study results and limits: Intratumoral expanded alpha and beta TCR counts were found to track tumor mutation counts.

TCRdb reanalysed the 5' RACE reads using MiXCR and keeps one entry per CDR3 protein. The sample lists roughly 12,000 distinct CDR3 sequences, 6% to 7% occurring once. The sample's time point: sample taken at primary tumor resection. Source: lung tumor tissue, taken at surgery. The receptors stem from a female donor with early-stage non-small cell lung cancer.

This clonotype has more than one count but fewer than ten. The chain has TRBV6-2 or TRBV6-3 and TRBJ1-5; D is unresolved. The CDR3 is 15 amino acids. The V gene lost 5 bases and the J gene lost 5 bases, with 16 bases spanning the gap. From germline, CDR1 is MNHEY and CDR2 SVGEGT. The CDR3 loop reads CASSPPGARDQPQHF. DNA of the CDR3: TGTGCCAGCAGTCCTCCGGGAGCTAGGGATCAGCCCCAGCATTTT.

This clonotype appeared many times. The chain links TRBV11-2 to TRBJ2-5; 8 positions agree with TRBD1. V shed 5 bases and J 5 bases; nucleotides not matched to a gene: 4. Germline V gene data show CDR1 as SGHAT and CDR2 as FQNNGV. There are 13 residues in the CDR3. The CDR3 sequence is CASSLRGLETQYF. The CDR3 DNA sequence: TGTGCCAGCAGCCTCAGGGGGCTGGAGACCCAGTACTTC.

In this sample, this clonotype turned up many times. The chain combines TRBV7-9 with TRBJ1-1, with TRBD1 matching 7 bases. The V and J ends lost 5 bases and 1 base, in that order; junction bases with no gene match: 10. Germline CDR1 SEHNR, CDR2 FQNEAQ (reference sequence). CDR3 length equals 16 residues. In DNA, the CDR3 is TGTGCCAGCAGCCGAGGGGAAAACAGGGGGAACACTGAAGCTTTCTTT. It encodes CASSRGENRGNTEAFF.

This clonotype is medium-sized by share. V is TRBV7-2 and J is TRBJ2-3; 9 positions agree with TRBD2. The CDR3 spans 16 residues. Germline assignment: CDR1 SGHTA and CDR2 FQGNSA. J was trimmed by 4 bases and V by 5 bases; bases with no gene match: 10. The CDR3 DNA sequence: TGTGCCAGCAGCCTTAGCGGGAGTTTGGTTTCAGATACGCAGTATTTT. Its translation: CASSLSGSLVSDTQYF.

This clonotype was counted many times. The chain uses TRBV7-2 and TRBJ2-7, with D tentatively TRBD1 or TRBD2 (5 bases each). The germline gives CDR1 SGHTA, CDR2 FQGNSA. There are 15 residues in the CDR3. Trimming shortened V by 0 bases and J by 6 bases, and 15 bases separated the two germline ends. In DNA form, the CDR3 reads TGTGCCAGCAGCTTAGCGGGAGTCAGGGCTGTCGAGCAGTACTTC. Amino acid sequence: CASSLAGVRAVEQYF.

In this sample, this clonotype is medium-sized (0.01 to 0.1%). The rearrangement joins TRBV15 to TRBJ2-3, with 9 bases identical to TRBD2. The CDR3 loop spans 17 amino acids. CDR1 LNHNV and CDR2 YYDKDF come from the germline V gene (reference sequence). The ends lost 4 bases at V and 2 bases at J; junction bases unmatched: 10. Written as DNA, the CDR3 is TGTGCCACCAGCAACCGAACGGCGGGAGGGCCCACAGATACGCAGTATTTT. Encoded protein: CATSNRTAGGPTDTQYF.

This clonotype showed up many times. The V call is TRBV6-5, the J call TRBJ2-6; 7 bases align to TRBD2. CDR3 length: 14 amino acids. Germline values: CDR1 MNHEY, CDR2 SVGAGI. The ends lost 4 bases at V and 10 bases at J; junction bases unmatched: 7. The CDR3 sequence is CASSWGDGGNVLTF. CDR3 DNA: TGTGCCAGCAGTTGGGGAGACGGGGGGAACGTCCTGACTTTC.

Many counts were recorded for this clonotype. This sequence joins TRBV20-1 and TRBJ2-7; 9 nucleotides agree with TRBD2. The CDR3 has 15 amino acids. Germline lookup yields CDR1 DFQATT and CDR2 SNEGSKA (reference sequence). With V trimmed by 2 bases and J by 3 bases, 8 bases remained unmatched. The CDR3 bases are TGCAGTGCTAGATCACTCGGGACTAGCAACTACGAGCAGTACTTC. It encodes CSARSLGTSNYEQYF.

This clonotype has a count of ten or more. The CDR3 DNA sequence: TGCAGTGCTACGGGACAGGGAAACACAGATACGCAGTATTTT. Translating it yields CSATGQGNTDTQYF. The chain is built from TRBV20-1 and TRBJ2-3, with 9 positions matching TRBD1. Germline V gene lookup returns CDR1 DFQATT and CDR2 SNEGSKA (reference sequence). V shed 4 bases and J 2 bases; nucleotides not matched to a gene: 4. CDR3 length: 14 amino acids.

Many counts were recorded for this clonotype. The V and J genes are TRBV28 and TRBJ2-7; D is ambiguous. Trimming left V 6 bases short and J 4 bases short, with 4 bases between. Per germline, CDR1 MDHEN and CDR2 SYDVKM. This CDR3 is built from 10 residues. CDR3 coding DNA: TGTGCCAGCAGGGCTTACGAGCAGTACTTC. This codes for CASRAYEQYF.

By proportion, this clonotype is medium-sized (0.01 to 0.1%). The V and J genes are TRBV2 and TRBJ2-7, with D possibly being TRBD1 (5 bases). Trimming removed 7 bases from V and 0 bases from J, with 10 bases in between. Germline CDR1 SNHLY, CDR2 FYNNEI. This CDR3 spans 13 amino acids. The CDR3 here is CASTVQDSYEQYF. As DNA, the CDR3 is TGTGCCAGCACTGTACAGGACTCCTACGAGCAGTACTTC.

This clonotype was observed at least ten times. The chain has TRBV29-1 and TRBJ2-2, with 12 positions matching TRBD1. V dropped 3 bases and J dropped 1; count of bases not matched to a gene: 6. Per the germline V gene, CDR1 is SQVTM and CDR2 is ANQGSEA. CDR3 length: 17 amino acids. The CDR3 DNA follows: TGCAGCGTTGATAAAGGGACAGGGGGCTTGAACACCGGGGAGCTGTTTTTT. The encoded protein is CSVDKGTGGLNTGELFF.

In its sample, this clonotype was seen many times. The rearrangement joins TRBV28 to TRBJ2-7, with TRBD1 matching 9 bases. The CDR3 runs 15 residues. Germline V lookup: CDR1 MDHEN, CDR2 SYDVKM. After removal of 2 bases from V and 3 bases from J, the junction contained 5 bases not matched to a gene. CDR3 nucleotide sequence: TGTGCCAGCAGTTTAAAGGGACAGGGTCGCTACGAGCAGTACTTC. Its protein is CASSLKGQGRYEQYF.

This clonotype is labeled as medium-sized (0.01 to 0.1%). Here the CDR3 DNA reads TGTGCCAGCAGAAGACAGGGACAGGGCCCAGCCTACGAGCAGTACTTC. This encodes CASRRQGQGPAYEQYF. The gene calls are TRBV27 and TRBJ2-7, with 9 bases aligning to TRBD1. Trimming cost V 6 bases and J 2 bases; bases outside gene matches: 11. There are 16 residues in the CDR3. CDR1 and CDR2 from the germline V gene are MNHEY and SMNVEV (reference sequence).

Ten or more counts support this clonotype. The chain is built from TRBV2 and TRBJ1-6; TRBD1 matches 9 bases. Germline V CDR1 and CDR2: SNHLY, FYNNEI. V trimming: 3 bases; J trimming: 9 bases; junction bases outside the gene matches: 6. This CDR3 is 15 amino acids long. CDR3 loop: CASSDGQGNVSPLHF. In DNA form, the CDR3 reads TGTGCCAGCAGTGATGGACAGGGGAATGTTTCACCCCTCCACTTT. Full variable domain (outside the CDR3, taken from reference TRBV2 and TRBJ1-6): EPEVTQTPSHQVTQMGQEVILRCVPISNHLYFYWYRQILGQKVEFLVSFYNNEISEKSEIFDDQFSVERPDGSNFTLKIRSTKLEDSAMYFCASSDGQGNVSPLHFGNGTRLTVT.

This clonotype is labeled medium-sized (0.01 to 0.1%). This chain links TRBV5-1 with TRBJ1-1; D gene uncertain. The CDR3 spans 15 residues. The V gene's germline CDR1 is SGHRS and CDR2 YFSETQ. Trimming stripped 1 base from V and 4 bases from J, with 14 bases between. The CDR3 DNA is TGCGCCAGCAGCTTGAGGACTTCTCCCACCACTGAAGCTTTCTTT. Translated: CASSLRTSPTTEAFF.

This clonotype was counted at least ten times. CDR3 DNA sequence: TGTGCCAGCAGTTTATCCGGGACAGGGGACAATGAGCAGTTCTTC. Protein sequence: CASSLSGTGDNEQFF. The rearrangement joins TRBV28 to TRBJ2-1; 10 nucleotides match TRBD1. The V and J ends lost 1 base and 5 bases, in that order; junction bases with no gene match: 2. CDR3 length: 15 residues. Germline V gene lookup returns CDR1 MDHEN and CDR2 SYDVKM.

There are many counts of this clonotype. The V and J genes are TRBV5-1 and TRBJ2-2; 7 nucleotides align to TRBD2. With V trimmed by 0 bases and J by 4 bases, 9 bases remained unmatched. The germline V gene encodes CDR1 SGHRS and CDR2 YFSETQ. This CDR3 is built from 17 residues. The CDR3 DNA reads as TGCGCCAGCAGCTTGGCCCCCCAGGGCGGGGGCACCGGGGAGCTGTTTTTT. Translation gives CASSLAPQGGGTGELFF.

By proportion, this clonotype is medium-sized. Here the CDR3 reads CSAREPGQVNQPQHF. The CDR3 nucleotides are TGCAGTGCTAGGGAGCCCGGACAGGTCAATCAGCCCCAGCATTTT. This chain uses TRBV20-1 with TRBJ1-5, with 7 bases identical to TRBD1. V lost 3 bases to trimming and J lost 3 bases; unmatched junction nucleotides: 8. Looked up from germline, CDR1 is DFQATT and CDR2 is SNEGSKA (reference sequence). The length of the CDR3 is 15 residues.

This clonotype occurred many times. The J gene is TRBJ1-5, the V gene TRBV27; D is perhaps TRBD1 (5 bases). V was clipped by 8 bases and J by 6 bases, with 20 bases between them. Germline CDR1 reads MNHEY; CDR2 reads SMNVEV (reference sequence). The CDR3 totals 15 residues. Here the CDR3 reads CASPQFRGASQPQHF. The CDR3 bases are TGTGCCAGCCCTCAATTCCGCGGGGCAAGTCAGCCCCAGCATTTT.